One and the same sample provided the 20 T cell receptor beta chains below, sequenced in a study of blood T cells in healthy people across ages. The use of a sample-barcoded 5' primer and a J-beta primer mix characterized a second PCR of roughly 7 to 11 cycles. TCRdb passed the 5' RACE reads through MiXCR, listing each CDR3 protein once. Here the sample spans nearly 800,000 distinct CDR3 sequences, about 56% being singletons. Sequenced input: blood. These receptor sequences come from a man in his forties in good health.

The rearrangement joins TRBV6-2 or TRBV6-3 to TRBJ1-2; D gene unclear. Trimming took 8 bases from V and 4 from J, leaving 20 bases between them. In germline, CDR1 is MNHEY, CDR2 SVGEGT. This CDR3 is 15 amino acids long. The CDR3 DNA follows: TGTGCCAGCCTTCCAGTTAGCCTGCCGGGCTATGGCTACACCTTC. Its protein product is CASLPVSLPGYGYTF.

The gene calls are TRBV28 and TRBJ2-5; no clear D. The DNA end is more similar to TRBJ2-7, so the J call may be wrong. The CDR3 runs 14 residues. CDR1 and CDR2 (germline): MDHEN, SYDVKM. The CDR3 DNA follows: TGTGCCAGCAGTTTCCTCTCCATGAGTTACGAGCAGTACTTC. Protein: CASSFLSMSYEQYF.

This chain connects TRBV14 to TRBJ2-5; D tentatively fits TRBD1 or TRBD2 (5 bases each). The J call may be mistaken, given a closer DNA end match to TRBJ2-7. Per germline, CDR1 SGHDN and CDR2 FVKESK. The CDR3 sequence is 18 residues long. CDR3 in amino acids: CASSQLLPGPPKPYEQYF. The CDR3 DNA is TGTGCCAGCAGCCAGCTACTGCCGGGACCCCCAAAACCTTACGAGCAGTACTTC.

This clonotype has a handful of counts. The chain links TRBV5-1 to TRBJ2-7; TRBD1 matches at 8 bases. CDR3 length: 13 amino acids. Unmatched junction bases numbered 11, after V lost 5 bases and J lost 10 bases. Germline V gene data show CDR1 as SGHRS and CDR2 as YFSETQ. CDR3 nucleotide sequence: TGCGCCAGCAGTCAGGGGGCTTTTGAGAGCCAGTACTTC. This encodes CASSQGAFESQYF. Full variable domain (rest looked up from reference TRBV5-1 and TRBJ2-7): KAGVTQTPRYLIKTRGQQVTLSCSPISGHRSVSWYQQTPGQGLQFLFEYFSETQRNKGNFPGRFSGRQFSNSRSEMNVSTLELGDSALYLCASSQGAFESQYFGPGTRLTVT.

DNA of the CDR3: TGTGCCAGCAGGAGTAGCGGTGCATTCCAAGAGACCCAGTACTTC. Its protein product is CASRSSGAFQETQYF. The gene calls are TRBV6-2 or TRBV6-3 and TRBJ2-5, with D maybe TRBD2 (6 bases). Trimming took 6 bases from V and 1 from J, leaving 15 bases between them. This CDR3 has 15 amino acids. Germline CDR1 reads MNHEY; CDR2 reads SVGEGT.

The rearrangement links TRBV29-1 to TRBJ2-5; D is undetermined. The assigned J gene may be wrong: the sequence end matches TRBJ2-7 better. Per the germline V gene, CDR1 is SQVTM and CDR2 is ANQGSEA. The CDR3 runs to 10 residues. The CDR3: CSVTSREQYF. DNA for the CDR3: TGCAGCGTGACCTCGCGCGAGCAGTACTTC.

This clonotype was detected only a few times. The genes are TRBV28 and TRBJ2-1, with D unresolved. The CDR3 runs to 16 residues. The germline V and J ends were trimmed by 1 base and 0 bases, with 10 bases remaining between them. Germline CDR1 and CDR2: MDHEN and SYDVKM. CDR3 protein: CASSLFVMYSYNEQFF. The CDR3 bases are TGTGCCAGCAGTTTATTCGTGATGTACTCCTACAATGAGCAGTTCTTC.

The chain is built from TRBV2 and TRBJ2-3, with a possible D match to TRBD1 (6 bases). Germline values: CDR1 SNHLY, CDR2 FYNNEI. CDR3 length equals 16 residues. V lost 7 bases, J lost 3 bases, and 20 bases lay in between. The CDR3 DNA is TGTGCCAGCATCACCCAACAGGGACGTGGGACAGATACGCAGTATTTT. Protein: CASITQQGRGTDTQYF.

This sequence joins TRBV5-6 and TRBJ2-5, with 9 nucleotides matching TRBD1. The trim removed 1 base at V and 5 bases at J, leaving 9 bases unmatched. Germline-derived CDR1 and CDR2 are SGHDT and YYEEEE. The CDR3 is 16 residues long. The chain's CDR3 is CASSLLNRGRGETQYF. CDR3 in DNA: TGTGCCAGCAGCTTGTTAAACAGGGGGCGCGGGGAGACCCAGTACTTC. The full variable domain, with the rest looked up from reference TRBV5-6 and TRBJ2-5, is DAGVTQSPTHLIKTRGQQVTLRCSPKSGHDTVSWYQQALGQGPQFIFQYYEEEERQRGNFPDRFSGHQFPNYSSELNVNALLLGDSALYLCASSLLNRGRGETQYFGPGTRLLVL.

This sequence joins TRBV5-1 and TRBJ2-7; D possibly corresponds to TRBD1 (6 bases). The J call may be in error: the DNA end matches TRBJ2-5 better. CDR3 length: 16 amino acids. CDR1 and CDR2 (germline): SGHRS, YFSETQ. The DNA of the CDR3 is TGCGCCAGCAGCTTGAACGCCAGGGGCGTCCAAGAGACCCAGTACTTC. Residues: CASSLNARGVQETQYF.

The chain combines TRBV7-9 with TRBJ2-3; 7 nucleotides agree with TRBD2. The CDR3 has 19 residues. The junction had 13 bases not matched to a gene; V was cut back by 1 base and J by 0 bases. Germline V lookup: CDR1 SEHNR, CDR2 FQNEAQ (reference sequence). The CDR3 sequence is CASSLGPGRSWPSTDTQYF. In DNA, the CDR3 is TGTGCCAGCAGCTTAGGTCCCGGGAGGAGTTGGCCTAGCACAGATACGCAGTATTTT.

The sample holds one count of this clonotype. This rearrangement joins TRBV7-2 to TRBJ1-4; 10 bases align to TRBD1. The junction had 10 bases not matched to a gene; V was cut back by 8 bases and J by 7 bases. Germline V CDR1 and CDR2: SGHTA, FQGNSA. The CDR3 covers 15 residues. CDR3 nucleotide sequence: TGTGCCAGCGGCGACAGGGGGCGCGTGGGTGAAAAACTGTTTTTT. Its translation: CASGDRGRVGEKLFF. Complete variable domain (other parts from reference TRBV7-2 and TRBJ1-4): GAGVSQSPSNKVTEKGKDVELRCDPISGHTALYWYRQSLGQGLEFLIYFQGNSAPDKSGLPSDRFSAERTGGSVSTLTIQRTQQEDSAVYLCASGDRGRVGEKLFFGSGTQLSVL.

This clonotype was found a few times. The chain recombines TRBV3-1 with TRBJ2-1; 8 positions agree with TRBD2. The J call may be in error: the DNA end matches TRBJ2-7 better. The CDR3 totals 18 residues. CDR1 is LGHDT, CDR2 YNNKEL, per germline (reference sequence). DNA for the CDR3: TGTGCCAGCAGCCAACTAACTAGCGGCCGCTTCTCCTACAATGAGCAGTACTTC. Protein: CASSQLTSGRFSYNEQYF.

V and J are TRBV7-2 and TRBJ1-5; TRBD1 agrees at 7 bases. Germline lookup yields CDR1 SGHTA and CDR2 FQGNSA. The CDR3 is made up of 15 amino acids. The junction had 3 bases not matched to a gene; V was cut back by 4 bases and J by 0 bases. DNA for the CDR3: TGTGCCAGCAGCTCCGGGACAGTTAGCAATCAGCCCCAGCATTTT. This sequence encodes CASSSGTVSNQPQHF.

This clonotype was observed a few times. The chain links TRBV7-2 to TRBJ2-1; 10 nucleotides agree with TRBD1. In germline, CDR1 is SGHTA, CDR2 FQGNSA. Trimming at V came to 4 bases and at J to 0 bases, leaving 3 bases not matched to a gene. This CDR3 comprises 16 residues. The CDR3 coding sequence is TGTGCCAGCAGCTGGAGGACAGGGGGCTCCTACAATGAGCAGTTCTTC. Translation: CASSWRTGGSYNEQFF.

The J gene is TRBJ2-5, the V gene TRBV28; D possibly corresponds to TRBD2 (6 bases). There are 14 residues in the CDR3. Germline V gives CDR1 MDHEN, CDR2 SYDVKM. The germline V and J ends were trimmed by 5 bases and 13 bases, with 23 bases remaining between them. CDR3 DNA: TGTGCCAGCAGTCCCCGTCCCGGGACTTTCATGGGGTACTTC. Protein: CASSPRPGTFMGYF.

The table lists this clonotype with a few counts. J is TRBJ2-3 and V is TRBV20-1, with TRBD2 matching 9 bases. CDR3 length equals 15 residues. V lost 3 bases, J lost 4 bases, and 8 bases stayed unmatched. CDR1 is DFQATT and CDR2 is SNEGSKA in the germline V gene (reference sequence). CDR3 nucleotides: TGCAGTGCTAGGCCTAGCGGGATGCGTGCAGATACGCAGTATTTT. Translated: CSARPSGMRADTQYF.

The rearrangement links TRBV7-9 to TRBJ2-1, with 7 positions matching TRBD1. This CDR3 spans 15 amino acids. Germline V gives CDR1 SEHNR, CDR2 FQNEAQ (reference sequence). The trim removed 4 bases at V and 6 bases at J, leaving 9 bases unmatched. For the CDR3, the DNA is TGTGCCAGCAGCTCCTGGGGCGGACAGGTCAATGAGCAGTTCTTC. This gives the protein CASSSWGGQVNEQFF.

This clonotype has only a few counts. The chain combines TRBV28 with TRBJ2-5; 8 positions agree with TRBD1. Losses at the gene ends were 5 bases for V and 4 bases for J; bases not matched to a gene: 6. Germline V lookup: CDR1 MDHEN, CDR2 SYDVKM. This CDR3 is built from 14 residues. The CDR3 sequence: CASSRQGASETQYF. The CDR3 DNA follows: TGTGCCAGCAGTCGGCAGGGGGCATCAGAGACCCAGTACTTC.

This clonotype was seen only a few times. The chain combines TRBV10-3 with TRBJ2-7; the match to TRBD2 covers 14 bases. V dropped 8 bases and J dropped 4; count of bases not matched to a gene: 16. CDR1 and CDR2 (germline): ENHRY, SYGVKD. This CDR3 spans 18 amino acids. This chain's CDR3 is CAIDSGQRTSGRQYEQYF. In DNA, the CDR3 is TGTGCCATCGACTCGGGACAGAGGACTAGCGGGAGGCAATACGAGCAGTACTTC.